The 21 T cell receptor beta chains below were found in one sample sequenced in a study of T cells in Graves' hyperthyroidism and ophthalmopathy. RNA transcripts served as the template for amplifying TCR beta CDR3 regions. A first-round RT-PCR of the TCR CDR3 used the HTBI primer set. Each CDR3 protein gets one entry after TCRdb re-called the multiplex PCR reads with MiXCR. The table includes more than 450,000 distinct CDR3 sequences, approximately 20% detected once. The sample consisted of blood. The receptor set was obtained from a man between 35 and 55 years old with Graves' ophthalmopathy.

This chain connects TRBV25-1 to TRBJ2-3, with D perhaps matching TRBD1 or TRBD2 (7 bases each). Trimming stripped 2 bases from V and 0 bases from J, with 12 bases between. CDR3 size: 16 residues. CDR1 and CDR2 from the germline V gene are MGHDK and SYGVNS. CDR3 in DNA: TGTGCCAGCAGTGAACCCCAGGGGGGGAGCACAGATACGCAGTATTTT. Amino acids: CASSEPQGGSTDTQYF.

The V gene is TRBV5-1, the J gene TRBJ1-2; TRBD1 agrees at 7 bases. J was trimmed by 1 base and V by 7 bases; bases with no gene match: 16. Germline lookup yields CDR1 SGHRS and CDR2 YFSETQ. The CDR3 sequence is 17 residues long. The CDR3 is CASGGNPRDSYNYGYTF. The CDR3 nucleotides are TGCGCCAGCGGAGGGAATCCTAGGGACAGTTATAACTATGGCTACACCTTC.

This clonotype was counted ten times or more. This rearrangement joins TRBV20-1 to TRBJ1-5; D is undetermined. In germline, CDR1 is DFQATT, CDR2 SNEGSKA (reference sequence). Trimming pared 1 base from V and 0 bases from J, leaving 10 bases between. The CDR3 spans 15 residues. The CDR3 DNA is TGCAGTGCTAGAGCTTCCGGGATTAGCAATCAGCCCCAGCATTTT. This encodes CSARASGISNQPQHF.

Comment on this clonotype: A much larger clone differs by one base, so this may be a read error. The V gene is TRBV11-2, the J gene TRBJ2-1, with D perhaps matching TRBD2 (7 bases). Germline assignment: CDR1 SGHAT and CDR2 FQNNGV. This CDR3 is built from 16 residues. The DNA for the CDR3 is TGTGCCAACAGCCCCGACGGAGGGGGGGCCGCCAATGAGCAGTTCTTC. This encodes CANSPDGGGAANEQFF.

This clonotype was observed many times. This chain connects TRBV20-1 to TRBJ2-5; D might be TRBD2 (6 bases). Trimming took 6 bases from V and 5 from J, leaving 22 bases between them. The V gene's germline CDR1 is DFQATT and CDR2 SNEGSKA (reference sequence). The CDR3 is 15 amino acids. DNA for the CDR3: TGCAGTGCCATTTCCTTTGGCGGGAATGGTGAGACCCAGTACTTC. It translates to CSAISFGGNGETQYF.

The gene calls are TRBV5-1 and TRBJ2-5; 8 positions agree with TRBD2. With 3 bases clipped from V and 5 bases from J, the junction kept 15 bases outside the gene matches. This CDR3 has 17 amino acids. The germline CDR1 and CDR2 sequences are SGHRS and YFSETQ. The CDR3 DNA follows: TGCGCCAGCAGCTACAGTGCCAGCGGGGGCTCCGGGGAGACCCAGTACTTC. This sequence encodes CASSYSASGGSGETQYF.

About this clonotype: One end of the junction does not line up with germline, which may come from a read error. The chain couples TRBV7-7 to TRBJ2-1; D is perhaps TRBD1 or TRBD2 (5 bases each). Germline V gene data show CDR1 as SSHAT and CDR2 as FNYEAQ (reference sequence). The CDR3 sequence is 14 residues long. The CDR3 DNA follows: TGTGCTAGCAGCTCCGGGACCGGTTACAATGAGCAGTTCTTC. It yields the protein CASSSGTGYNEQFF.

This clonotype was seen repeatedly, ten times or more. This chain uses TRBV20-1 with TRBJ2-1, with TRBD2 identical over 9 bases. The V gene end was trimmed by 3 bases and the J gene end by 8 bases; junction bases not matched to a gene: 17. The CDR3 sequence is 17 residues long. Germline V gene data show CDR1 as DFQATT and CDR2 as SNEGSKA (reference sequence). CDR3 bases: TGCAGTGCTAGGGGCCGAAAAGCGGGAGGTGTCCTCGATGAGCAGTTCTTC. The encoded protein is CSARGRKAGGVLDEQFF.

In its sample, this clonotype was seen many times. This chain joins TRBV7-9 and TRBJ2-3, with D perhaps matching TRBD2 (6 bases). Trimming removed 3 bases at V and 0 bases at J, with 22 bases between. The CDR3 consists of 19 residues. Germline CDR1 and CDR2: SEHNR and FQNEAQ (reference sequence). The DNA of the CDR3 is TGTGCCAGCAGCTTCCCCCTCATCCTAGCGTCGCCTAGCACAGATACGCAGTATTTT. Its protein product is CASSFPLILASPSTDTQYF.

The rearrangement joins TRBV6-1 to TRBJ2-7; the D gene is possibly TRBD2 (5 bases). Trimming stripped 11 bases from V and 2 bases from J, with 10 bases between. Germline CDR1 and CDR2: MNHNS and SASEGT. The CDR3 length is 11 residues. CDR3 DNA sequence: TGTGCCTCGGCTAGCCCCTACGAGCAGTACTTC. Translated: CASASPYEQYF.

The chain recombines TRBV20-1 with TRBJ2-1; D remains ambiguous. This CDR3 region has 14 residues. Looked up from germline, CDR1 is DFQATT and CDR2 is SNEGSKA (reference sequence). Deletions cut 0 bases from V and 3 bases from J, with 9 bases between. The CDR3 reads CSARERRHYNEQFF. CDR3 sequence (DNA): TGCAGTGCTAGAGAGCGAAGGCACTACAATGAGCAGTTCTTC.

Note on this clonotype: Its ends do not fully match the called genes, so a read error is possible. This rearrangement joins TRBV9 to TRBJ2-1, with 7 bases identical to TRBD2. Germline V lookup: CDR1 SGDLS, CDR2 YYNGEE. The CDR3 runs to 13 residues. The CDR3 spells CASSTAGYNKQFF. As DNA, the CDR3 is TGTGCCAGCAGCACAGCGGGGTACAATAAGCAGTTCTTC.

This clonotype has ten or more counts. The V and J genes are TRBV27 and TRBJ2-7; 9 bases are a match to TRBD1. The J segment lost 4 bases and the V segment lost 2 bases, leaving 3 bases of the junction unmatched. The CDR3 is 14 residues long. Germline V gene data show CDR1 as MNHEY and CDR2 as SMNVEV (reference sequence). For the CDR3, the DNA is TGTGCCAGCAGTTTACTGGACAGGGGTTACGAGCAGTACTTC. Its translation: CASSLLDRGYEQYF.

This clonotype was detected only a few times. The chain couples TRBV6-5 to TRBJ2-2, with 8 bases fitting TRBD1. The CDR3 totals 16 residues. CDR1 and CDR2 (germline): MNHEY, SVGAGI. J was trimmed by 7 bases and V by 4 bases; bases with no gene match: 11. The CDR3 spells CASSCRTTGVGGELFF. In DNA, the CDR3 is TGTGCCAGCAGTTGCCGTACGACAGGGGTGGGCGGGGAGCTGTTTTTT.

The chain is built from TRBV30 and TRBJ1-1; 9 nucleotides align to TRBD1. V lost 0 bases to trimming and J lost 5 bases; unmatched junction nucleotides: 7. Germline V gene data show CDR1 as GTSNPN and CDR2 as SVGIG (reference sequence). The CDR3 contains 15 residues. In nucleotides, the CDR3 is TGTGCCTGGAGTGTCTACAGGGGGCCGGGGACTGAAGCTTTCTTT. Translating it yields CAWSVYRGPGTEAFF.

This clonotype was counted at least ten times. The rearrangement uses TRBV28 and TRBJ2-6, with D maybe TRBD2 (5 bases). V was trimmed by 8 bases and J by 0 bases, leaving 20 bases between them. Per the germline V gene, CDR1 is MDHEN and CDR2 is SYDVKM. This CDR3 region has 18 residues. CDR3 protein: CASYGVFNRDSGANVLTF. In nucleotides, the CDR3 is TGTGCCAGCTACGGGGTTTTCAATCGCGACTCTGGGGCCAACGTCCTGACTTTC.

In its sample, this clonotype was seen a few times. The rearrangement links TRBV9 to TRBJ2-7, with 7 bases lining up with TRBD2. CDR3 size: 17 residues. Germline V gene lookup returns CDR1 SGDLS and CDR2 YYNGEE. The trim removed 4 bases at V and 1 base at J, leaving 14 bases unmatched. This CDR3 reads CASSQGLGLAVSYEQYF. DNA of the CDR3: TGTGCCAGCAGCCAAGGGTTGGGGCTAGCGGTTTCCTACGAGCAGTACTTC.

The sample holds many counts of this clonotype. J is TRBJ2-3 and V is TRBV29-1; 8 bases match TRBD2. With V trimmed by 8 bases and J by 2 bases, 6 bases remained unmatched. CDR3 length equals 13 residues. Germline V gives CDR1 SQVTM, CDR2 ANQGSEA. The CDR3 region is CSTRGGLTDTQYF. CDR3 nucleotides: TGCAGCACCCGGGGGGGCCTCACAGATACGCAGTATTTT.

The table lists this clonotype with a few counts. The rearrangement links TRBV30 to TRBJ2-7, with TRBD1 identical over 7 bases. V dropped 5 bases and J dropped 4; count of bases not matched to a gene: 8. The germline V gene encodes CDR1 GTSNPN and CDR2 SVGIG (reference sequence). The CDR3 has 13 residues. CDR3 DNA sequence: TGTGCCTGGGACAGGGCCGCTGAGTACGAGCAGTACTTC. Its protein product is CAWDRAAEYEQYF.

This chain connects TRBV3-1 to TRBJ2-3, with D possibly called TRBD1 or TRBD2 (5 bases each). V shed 8 bases and J shed 3 bases, with 9 bases lying between them. Germline V gene sequence: CDR1 LGHDT, CDR2 YNNKEL (reference sequence). This CDR3 comprises 12 residues. CDR3 in DNA: TGTGCCAGCGGCTGGGGGACAGATACGCAGTATTTT. This encodes CASGWGTDTQYF.

This clonotype was observed a few times. The chain links TRBV18 to TRBJ2-7, with D possibly being TRBD2 (5 bases). CDR3 length: 16 amino acids. Germline-derived CDR1 and CDR2 are KGHSH and LQKENI. Trimming cost V 1 base and J 3 bases, with 16 bases left between them. CDR3 loop: CASSPLRAGARYEQYF. As DNA, the CDR3 is TGTGCCAGCTCACCACTGAGGGCAGGAGCCCGCTACGAGCAGTACTTC. Supplemented by reference TRBV18 and TRBJ2-7, the full variable domain reads NAGVMQNPRHLVRRRGQEARLRCSPMKGHSHVYWYRQLPEEGLKFMVYLQKENIIDESGMPKERFSAEFPKEGPSILRIQQVVRGDSAAYFCASSPLRAGARYEQYFGPGTRLTVT.